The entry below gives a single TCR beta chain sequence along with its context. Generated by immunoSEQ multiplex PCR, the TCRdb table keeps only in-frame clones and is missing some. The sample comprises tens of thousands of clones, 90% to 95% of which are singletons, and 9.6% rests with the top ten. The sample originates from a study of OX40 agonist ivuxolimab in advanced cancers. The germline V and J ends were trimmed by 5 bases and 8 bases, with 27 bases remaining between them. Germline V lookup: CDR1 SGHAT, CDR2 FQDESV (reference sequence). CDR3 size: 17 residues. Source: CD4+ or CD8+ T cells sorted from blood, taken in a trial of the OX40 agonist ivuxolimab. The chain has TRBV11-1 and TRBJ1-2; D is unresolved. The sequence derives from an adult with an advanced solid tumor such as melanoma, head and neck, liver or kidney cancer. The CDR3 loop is CASSPQPRNALPWGYTF. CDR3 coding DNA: TGTGCCAGCAGCCCACAACCCCGAAACGCCCTCCCGTGGGGCTACACCTTC.